The clone carrying this T cell receptor (beta chain) was seen just once. CDR1 and CDR2 (germline): LGHDT, YNNKEL (reference sequence). The V and J ends lost 0 bases and 0 bases, in that order; junction bases with no gene match: 1. There are 15 residues in the CDR3. Sequencing was performed with immunoSEQ multiplex PCR; in TCRdb, only in-frame clones are kept and a portion is missing. The table records roughly 160,000 clones, approximately 85% of them present only once. The data were obtained in a study of blood T cell repertoires in COVID-19. Background on the study: Sources were T cells, B-cell-depleted T cells, or PBMCs; the material itself was cDNA or gDNA.

The chain couples TRBV3-1 (or the pseudogene TRBV3-2) to TRBJ2-7; TRBD1 agrees at 8 bases. This clonotype was obtained from a man aged 80 or over with COVID-19, enrolled during active disease. Sequences were obtained from peripheral blood. CDR3 coding DNA: TGTGCCAGCAGCCAAGAAGGGACAGGCTCCTACGAGCAGTACTTC. The encoded protein is CASSQEGTGSYEQYF.